This T cell receptor (beta chain) was obtained from a study of T cells in Graves' hyperthyroidism and ophthalmopathy. Note on this clonotype: Its specificity is not known.

The CDR3 regions of TCR beta were amplified from RNA transcripts. Initially, a first-round RT-PCR of the TCR CDR3 employed the HTBI primer set. TCRdb reanalysed the multiplex PCR reads using MiXCR and keeps one entry per CDR3 protein. The profile covers about 520,000 distinct CDR3 sequences, with around 21% appearing a single time and roughly 29% taken by the ten largest. Fresh peripheral blood, roughly 9.8 ml of it, supplied the PBMCs. There are 14 residues in the CDR3. V lost 9 bases, J lost 5 bases, and 19 bases lay in between. The V gene's germline CDR1 is SNHLY and CDR2 FYNNEI. Study-wide results and caveats: In the blood, most expanded thyroid clonotypes above 0.001 appeared as well. The model predicted ophthalmopathy a median around six months before onset. A model built on 13 V-J features separated ophthalmopathy from stable hyperthyroidism.

V gene TRBV2 combines with J gene TRBJ1-1, with no clear D. The clonotype was recovered from a man younger than 35 with Graves' hyperthyroidism. Sequenced sample: blood. Here the CDR3 reads CASNPQRTLTEAFF. The CDR3 region has the DNA TGTGCCAGTAACCCCCAGAGAACTCTGACTGAAGCTTTCTTT.